The following is a T cell receptor (beta chain) sequence with its context. This clonotype appeared many times. Its antigen remains undetermined. No clone much larger than this one lies a single base away; base qualities are absent. This entry comes from a study of early T cells in non-severe SARS-CoV-2 infection (dated by TCRdb to the early 2020s). The study in broad terms: Bulk RNA from unsorted whole blood was used for TCR sequencing, so alpha and beta chains could not be paired. What the authors observed across the whole study: VDJdb matching was skewed toward anti-spike CD8 responses, so virus-specific expansions were likely underestimated and private and CD4 specificities were missed.

A case-control design nested within a healthcare worker cohort in London, UK, was used, with weekly nasopharyngeal swab PCR tests and blood sampling performed. Healthcare workers were enrolled in the week of the UK lockdown, from 23 to 31 March 2020, and were followed every week for up to about 16 weeks. The method behind the library was 5' RACE. Sequenced using a NextSeq 500. Unique molecular identifiers were attached to individual cDNA molecules in the TCR library protocol so that sequencing error and PCR bias could be corrected. Both TCR alpha and beta chains were sequenced, and tight co-correlation was observed between alpha and beta sequence abundances in each sample. The study's own analysis went as follows. Decombinator V4 was used to perform V gene, J gene and CDR3 annotation of TCR sequences. Expanded TCRs were defined as changing significantly between any two time points under a Poisson model with p below 0.0001. Abundances of TCRs were expressed as counts per million after normalisation to the total number of TCRs sequenced in each sample. TRAV1-2 paired with TRAJ12, TRAJ20 or TRAJ33 defined MAIT TCRs, while TRAV10 paired with TRAJ18 defined iNKT TCRs. A search of VDJdb, accessed on 1 November 2021, was run for TCRs annotated to CMV, EBV and SARS-CoV-2, with TCRs annotated for multiple antigens excluded. TCRdb reprocessed the public reads (quality trimming at Q25 with fastp, clone calling with MiXCR) and kept in-frame beta chains. For every CDR3 protein sequence, its rows merge into one entry that carries the most common genes and DNA. TCRdb, not the original authors, processed these V and J calls. Counted in this sample were some 80,000 distinct CDR3 sequences; about 5% of them appeared once. Around 7.8% of the sample rests with the top ten.

Taken from cysteine to phenylalanine, the CDR3 has 16 residues. The retained sequence is limited to the CDR3, 48 bases, with the frame set at the first base. The V end loses 4 bases and the J end loses 0 bases, and a stretch of 10 bases separates them. In the germline V gene (reference sequence), CDR1 corresponds to MNHEY and CDR2 to SMNVEV. The clonotype was recovered from an adult who was a healthcare worker with PCR-confirmed SARS-CoV-2 infection or an uninfected control (not recorded which). Sample: whole blood, taken at baseline. The chain links TRBV27 with TRBJ2-6; there is no confident call for the D gene. The nucleotide sequence is given as TGTGCCAGCAGTTACTTTGGATACTCTGGGGCCAACGTCCTGACTTTC. Its protein product is CASSYFGYSGANVLTF.